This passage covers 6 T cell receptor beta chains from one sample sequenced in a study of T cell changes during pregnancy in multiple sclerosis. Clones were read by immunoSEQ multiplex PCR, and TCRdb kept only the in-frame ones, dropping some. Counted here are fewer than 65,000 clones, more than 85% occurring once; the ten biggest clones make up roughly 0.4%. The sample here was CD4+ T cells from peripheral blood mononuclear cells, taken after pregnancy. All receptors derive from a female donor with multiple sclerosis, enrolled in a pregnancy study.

As DNA, the CDR3 is TGCAGCGTTAGAAAAACAGGGATCGAGCAGTACTTC. Translation: CSVRKTGIEQYF. The chain employs TRBV29-1 and TRBJ2-7, with D possibly being TRBD1 (6 bases). Trimming pared 5 bases from V and 6 bases from J, leaving 14 bases between. The length of the CDR3 is 12 residues. Germline V gene data show CDR1 as SQVTM and CDR2 as ANQGSEA.

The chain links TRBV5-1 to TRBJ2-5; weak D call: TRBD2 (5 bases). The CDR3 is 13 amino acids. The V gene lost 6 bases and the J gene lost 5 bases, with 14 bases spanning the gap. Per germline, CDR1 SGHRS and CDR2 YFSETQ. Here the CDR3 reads CASTPLVSETQYF. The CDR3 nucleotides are TGCGCCAGCACCCCACTAGTATCCGAGACCCAGTACTTC.

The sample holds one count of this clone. CDR3 sequence: CASSALAVLRNEQFF. As DNA, the CDR3 is TGTGCCAGCAGCGCACTAGCGGTACTTCGTAATGAGCAGTTCTTC. This chain links TRBV21-1 with TRBJ2-1; the table's D call, TRBD2, has no DNA check behind it. TRBV21-1 is deemed a pseudogene. This CDR3 is 15 amino acids long.

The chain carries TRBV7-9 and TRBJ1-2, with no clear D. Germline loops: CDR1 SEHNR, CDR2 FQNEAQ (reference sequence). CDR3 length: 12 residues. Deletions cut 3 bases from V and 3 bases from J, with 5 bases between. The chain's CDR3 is CASSLSYYGYTF. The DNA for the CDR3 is TGTGCCAGCAGCTTGAGTTACTATGGCTACACCTTC.

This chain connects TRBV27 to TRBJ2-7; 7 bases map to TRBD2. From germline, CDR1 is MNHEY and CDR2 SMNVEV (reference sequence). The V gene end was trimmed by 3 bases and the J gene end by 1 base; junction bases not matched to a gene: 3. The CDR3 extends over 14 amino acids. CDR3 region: CASSFGGSSYEQYF. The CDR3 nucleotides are TGTGCCAGCAGTTTCGGCGGGAGTTCCTACGAGCAGTACTTC.

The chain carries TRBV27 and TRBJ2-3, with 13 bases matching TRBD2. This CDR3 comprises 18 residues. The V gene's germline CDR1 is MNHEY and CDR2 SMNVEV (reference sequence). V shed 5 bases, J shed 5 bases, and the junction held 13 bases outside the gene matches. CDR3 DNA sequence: TGTGCCAGCAGTGGATACTATGGACTAGCGGGAGTTGGAGATACGCAGTATTTT. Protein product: CASSGYYGLAGVGDTQYF.